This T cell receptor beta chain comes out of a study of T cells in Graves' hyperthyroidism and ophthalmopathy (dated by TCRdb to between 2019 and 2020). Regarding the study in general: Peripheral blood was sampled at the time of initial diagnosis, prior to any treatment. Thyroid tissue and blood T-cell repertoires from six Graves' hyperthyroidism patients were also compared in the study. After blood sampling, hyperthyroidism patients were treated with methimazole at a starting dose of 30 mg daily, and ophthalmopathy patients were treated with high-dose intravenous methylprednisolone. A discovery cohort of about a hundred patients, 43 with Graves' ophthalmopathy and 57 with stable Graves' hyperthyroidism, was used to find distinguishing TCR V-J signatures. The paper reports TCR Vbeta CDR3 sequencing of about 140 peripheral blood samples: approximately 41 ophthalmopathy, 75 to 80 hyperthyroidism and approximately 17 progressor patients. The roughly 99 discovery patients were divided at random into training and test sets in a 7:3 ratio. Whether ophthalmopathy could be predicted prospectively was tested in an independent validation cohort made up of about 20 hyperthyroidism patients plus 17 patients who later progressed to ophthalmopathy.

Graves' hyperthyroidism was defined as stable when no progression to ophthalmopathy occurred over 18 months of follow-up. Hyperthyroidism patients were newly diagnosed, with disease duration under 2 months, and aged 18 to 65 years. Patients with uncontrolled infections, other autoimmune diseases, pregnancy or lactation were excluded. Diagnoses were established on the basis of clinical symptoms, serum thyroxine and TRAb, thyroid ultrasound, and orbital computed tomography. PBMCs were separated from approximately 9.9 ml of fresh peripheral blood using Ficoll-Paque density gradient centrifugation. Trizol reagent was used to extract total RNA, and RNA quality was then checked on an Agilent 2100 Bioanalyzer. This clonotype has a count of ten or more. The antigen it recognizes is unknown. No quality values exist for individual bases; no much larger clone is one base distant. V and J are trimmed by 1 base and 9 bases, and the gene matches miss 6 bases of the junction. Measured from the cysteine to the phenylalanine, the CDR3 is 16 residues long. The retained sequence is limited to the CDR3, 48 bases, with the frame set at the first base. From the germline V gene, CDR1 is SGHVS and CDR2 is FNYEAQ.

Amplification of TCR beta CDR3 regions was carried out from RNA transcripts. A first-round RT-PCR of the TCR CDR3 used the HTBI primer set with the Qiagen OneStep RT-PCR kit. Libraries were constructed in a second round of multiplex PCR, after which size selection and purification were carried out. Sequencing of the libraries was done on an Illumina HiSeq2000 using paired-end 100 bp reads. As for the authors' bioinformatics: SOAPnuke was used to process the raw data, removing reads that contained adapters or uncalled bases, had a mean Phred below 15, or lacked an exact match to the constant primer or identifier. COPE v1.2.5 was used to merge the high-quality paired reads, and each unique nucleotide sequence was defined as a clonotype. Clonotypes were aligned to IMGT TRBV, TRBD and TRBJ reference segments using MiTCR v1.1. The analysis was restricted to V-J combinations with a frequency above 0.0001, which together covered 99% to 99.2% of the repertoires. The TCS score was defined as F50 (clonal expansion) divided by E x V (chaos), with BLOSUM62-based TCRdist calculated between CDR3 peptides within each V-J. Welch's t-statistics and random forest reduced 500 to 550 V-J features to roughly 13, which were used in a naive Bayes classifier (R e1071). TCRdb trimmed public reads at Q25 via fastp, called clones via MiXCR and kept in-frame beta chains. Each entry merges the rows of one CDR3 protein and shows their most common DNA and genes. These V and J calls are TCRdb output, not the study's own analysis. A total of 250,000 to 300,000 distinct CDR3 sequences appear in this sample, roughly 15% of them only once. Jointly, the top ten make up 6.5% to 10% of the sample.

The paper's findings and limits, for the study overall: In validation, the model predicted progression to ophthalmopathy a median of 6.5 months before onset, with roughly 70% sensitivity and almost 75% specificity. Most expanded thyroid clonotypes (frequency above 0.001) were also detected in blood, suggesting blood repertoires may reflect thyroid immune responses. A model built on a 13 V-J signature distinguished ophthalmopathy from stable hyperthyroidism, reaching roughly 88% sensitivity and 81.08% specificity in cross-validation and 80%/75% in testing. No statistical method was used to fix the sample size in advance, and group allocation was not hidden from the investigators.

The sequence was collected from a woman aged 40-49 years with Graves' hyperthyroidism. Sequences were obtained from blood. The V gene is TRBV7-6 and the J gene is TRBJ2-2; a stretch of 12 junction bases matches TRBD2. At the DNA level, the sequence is TGTGCCAGCAGCTTAGGACTAGCGGGAGATCGGAGGGAGCTGTTTTTT. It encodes CASSLGLAGDRRELFF.